The 21 T cell receptor beta chains reported below all come from one sample, sequenced in a study of T cells after yellow fever vaccination. TCRdb re-derived calls from the 5' RACE reads in MiXCR, one entry per CDR3 protein. The sample has about 13,000 distinct CDR3 sequences, 4% to 6% seen once. The sample here was PBMCs, either bulk or a sorted T-cell subset (CD4+, CD8+, memory, or dextramer-sorted; not recorded which), taken 45 days after the yellow fever booster vaccination. The origin of the receptors is a young man who received the YFV17D yellow fever vaccine.

This clonotype has a count of ten or more. The chain links TRBV12-3 or TRBV12-4 to TRBJ2-5, with 10 positions matching TRBD1. The CDR3 has 16 residues. The J segment lost 2 bases and the V segment lost 6 bases, leaving 9 bases of the junction unmatched. Here the CDR3 reads CASRPNPGQGQETQYF. CDR3 nucleotides: TGTGCCAGCAGGCCTAACCCGGGACAGGGGCAAGAGACCCAGTACTTC.

The table lists this clonotype with many counts. The V gene is TRBV28, the J gene TRBJ2-7; D is possibly TRBD1 (6 bases). The CDR3 length is 13 residues. Germline V gene sequence: CDR1 MDHEN, CDR2 SYDVKM. V was trimmed by 7 bases and J by 2 bases, leaving 12 bases between them. CDR3 in DNA: TGTGCCAGCATTAGGGGACAACCCTACGAGCAGTACTTC. Translated: CASIRGQPYEQYF. The full variable domain, rest sourced from reference TRBV28 and TRBJ2-7, is DVKVTQSSRYLVKRTGEKVFLECVQDMDHENMFWYRQDPGLGLRLIYFSYDVKMKEKGDIPEGYSVSREKKERFSLILESASTNQTSMYLCASIRGQPYEQYFGPGTRLTVT.

In its sample, this clonotype was seen many times. The gene calls are TRBV14 and TRBJ2-3; D ambiguous. V shed 4 bases and J shed 3 bases, with 17 bases lying between them. Germline CDR1 SGHDN, CDR2 FVKESK. This CDR3 region has 16 residues. CDR3 sequence reads: CASSPSFGYLTDTQYF. In DNA, the CDR3 is TGTGCCAGCAGCCCAAGTTTCGGTTATCTTACAGATACGCAGTATTTT. Combining the CDR3 with reference TRBV14 and TRBJ2-3 gives the whole variable domain EAGVTQFPSHSVIEKGQTVTLRCDPISGHDNLYWYRRVMGKEIKFLLHFVKESKQDESGMPNNRFLAERTGGTYSTLKVQPAELEDSGVYFCASSPSFGYLTDTQYFGPGTRLTVL.

This clonotype was recorded at least ten times. This chain uses TRBV7-2 with TRBJ2-5; 7 bases line up with TRBD2. This CDR3 comprises 14 residues. The germline V gene encodes CDR1 SGHTA and CDR2 FQGNSA. Losses at the gene ends were 2 bases for V and 7 bases for J; bases not matched to a gene: 7. CDR3: CASSLSAGEGTQYF. Written as DNA, the CDR3 is TGTGCCAGCAGCTTAAGTGCGGGAGAAGGGACCCAGTACTTC.

There are many counts of this clonotype. CDR3 protein: CASSFQTPNTEAFF. CDR3 bases: TGTGCCAGCAGTTTTCAGACTCCAAACACTGAAGCTTTCTTT. The chain joins TRBV12-3 or TRBV12-4 to TRBJ1-1; no clear D. The CDR3 is 14 amino acids. V lost 3 bases and J 2 bases, leaving 10 bases between the germline ends.

This clonotype was observed many times. The chain is built from TRBV5-1 and TRBJ2-3; D unclear. V was cut by 2 bases and J by 5 bases, with 12 bases left in between. The CDR3 extends over 14 amino acids. Germline-derived CDR1 and CDR2 are SGHRS and YFSETQ. In DNA form, the CDR3 reads TGCGCCAGCAGCTTTGTTGGTTCTGGAGATACGCAGTATTTT. Translating it yields CASSFVGSGDTQYF.

This clonotype was observed many times. The chain has TRBV7-2 and TRBJ2-5; TRBD1 or TRBD2 may be the D gene (5 bases each). The germline CDR1 and CDR2 sequences are SGHTA and FQGNSA. This CDR3 spans 14 amino acids. V lost 0 bases and J lost 4, with 9 bases in between. For the CDR3, the DNA is TGTGCCAGCAGCTTAGCGGGGGTTCTAGAGACCCAGTACTTC. Its translation is CASSLAGVLETQYF.

This clonotype was picked up many times. V gene TRBV29-1 combines with J gene TRBJ2-7; weak D call: TRBD2 (9 bases). Germline assignment: CDR1 SQVTM and CDR2 ANQGSEA. The CDR3 covers 17 residues. V dropped 7 bases and J dropped 6 bases, with 31 bases sitting between them. Here the CDR3 DNA reads TGCAGCGGGATAGGACAGGGAATTAGCGGGAGCCTTACCGAGCAGTACTTC. This gives the protein CSGIGQGISGSLTEQYF.

Many counts were recorded for this clonotype. V and J are TRBV7-3 and TRBJ2-3; D is possibly TRBD2 (5 bases). CDR1 is SGHTA and CDR2 is FQGTGA in the germline V gene. The CDR3 is made up of 14 amino acids. V lost 1 base and J lost 5, with 10 bases in between. CDR3: CASSLRGLGDTQYF. The DNA of the CDR3 is TGTGCCAGCAGCTTAAGAGGGCTGGGAGATACGCAGTATTTT.

This clonotype was observed at least ten times. The chain joins TRBV7-2 to TRBJ2-7, with D tentatively TRBD2 (5 bases). Germline assignment: CDR1 SGHTA and CDR2 FQGNSA. Trimming removed 5 bases from V and 4 bases from J, with 6 bases in between. The CDR3 length is 11 residues. In nucleotides, the CDR3 is TGTGCCAGCAGCCCGGGATACGAGCAGTACTTC. It codes for CASSPGYEQYF. Complete variable domain (other parts from reference TRBV7-2 and TRBJ2-7): GAGVSQSPSNKVTEKGKDVELRCDPISGHTALYWYRQSLGQGLEFLIYFQGNSAPDKSGLPSDRFSAERTGGSVSTLTIQRTQQEDSAVYLCASSPGYEQYFGPGTRLTVT.

This clonotype was detected ten times or more. The rearrangement uses TRBV6-5 and TRBJ2-7, with a possible D match to TRBD2 (6 bases). V was trimmed by 2 bases and J by 5 bases, leaving 22 bases between them. The CDR3 covers 17 residues. Germline CDR1 MNHEY, CDR2 SVGAGI. The chain's CDR3 is CASSYGGRPSLRDEQYF. CDR3 DNA sequence: TGTGCCAGCAGTTACGGGGGGAGGCCCTCCCTCCGCGACGAGCAGTACTTC.

This clonotype was recorded many times. The J gene is TRBJ1-5, the V gene TRBV5-1; D unresolved. CDR1 is SGHRS, CDR2 YFSETQ, per germline. The V gene lost 0 bases and the J gene lost 2 bases, with 6 bases spanning the gap. The CDR3 runs to 14 residues. CDR3 sequence reads: CASSLGGGNQPQHF. The CDR3 DNA reads TGCGCCAGCAGCTTGGGGGGTGGCAATCAGCCCCAGCATTTT.

The table lists this clonotype with many counts. CDR3 region: CSARVDGANYGYTF. The DNA of the CDR3 is TGCAGTGCTAGGGTGGACGGAGCTAACTATGGCTACACCTTC. V is TRBV20-1 and J is TRBJ1-2, with D uncertain. With 3 bases removed from V and 0 bases from J, the gap between germline ends came to 11 bases. This CDR3 region has 14 residues. CDR1 and CDR2 (germline): DFQATT, SNEGSKA (reference sequence).

This clonotype has ten or more counts. At one end, the junction sequence differs from germline, possibly due to a read error. CDR3: CSARAGVIGEQYF. The CDR3 region has the DNA TGCAGTGCCAGAGCGGGAGTAATAGGCGAGCAGTACTTC. J is TRBJ2-7 and V is TRBV20-1, with 8 bases matching TRBD2. CDR3 length: 13 amino acids. Germline CDR1 and CDR2: DFQATT and SNEGSKA (reference sequence).

This clonotype was counted ten times or more. This chain joins TRBV27 and TRBJ2-1; D not certain. The CDR3 consists of 14 residues. The germline CDR1 and CDR2 sequences are MNHEY and SMNVEV (reference sequence). V dropped 2 bases and J dropped 3 bases, with 8 bases sitting between them. In DNA form, the CDR3 reads TGTGCCAGCAGTTTAAAGCGCAGCTACAATGAGCAGTTCTTC. Translating it yields CASSLKRSYNEQFF.

The sample holds a few counts of this clonotype. The genes are TRBV18 and TRBJ2-5; D is possibly TRBD2 (5 bases). The CDR3 runs 14 residues. V was cut by 3 bases and J by 7 bases, with 15 bases left in between. CDR1 is KGHSH and CDR2 is LQKENI in the germline V gene. CDR3 in amino acids: CASSPGPLRGTQYF. The DNA of the CDR3 is TGTGCCAGCTCACCCGGGCCGCTTCGGGGGACCCAGTACTTC.

The table lists this clonotype with many counts. CDR3 sequence reads: CAWMGNTQYF. DNA of the CDR3: TGTGCCTGGATGGGAAATACGCAGTATTTT. The genes are TRBV30 and TRBJ2-3; D gene unclear. CDR1 is GTSNPN, CDR2 SVGIG, per germline (reference sequence). V was clipped by 4 bases and J by 7 bases, with 6 bases between them. The CDR3 is 10 amino acids.

The chain employs TRBV7-2 and TRBJ2-1; D may match TRBD1 or TRBD2 (5 bases each). The CDR3 runs 14 residues. Germline CDR1 and CDR2: SGHTA and FQGNSA. The ends were cut back, 4 bases at V and 5 bases at J, with 12 bases in the middle. For the CDR3, the DNA is TGTGCCAGCAGCTCCTCGGGACCACACAATGAGCAGTTCTTC. This codes for CASSSSGPHNEQFF.

This clonotype was seen repeatedly, ten times or more. This chain uses TRBV11-2 with TRBJ2-2; D not certain. The CDR3 extends over 11 amino acids. CDR1 is SGHAT and CDR2 is FQNNGV in the germline V gene. V shed 3 bases and J shed 9 bases, with 5 bases lying between them. The CDR3, as DNA: TGTGCCAGCAGCTTTATCCGGGAGCTGTTTTTT. This encodes CASSFIRELFF.

This clonotype was recorded many times. The chain carries TRBV5-1 and TRBJ2-5; 7 nucleotides match TRBD1. The CDR3 runs 12 residues. Germline V gives CDR1 SGHRS, CDR2 YFSETQ. V lost 6 bases, J lost 3 bases, and 2 bases stayed unmatched. CDR3 sequence (DNA): TGCGCCAGCACCACAGGGGAAGAGACCCAGTACTTC. Amino acids: CASTTGEETQYF.

This clonotype appeared once. The chain has TRBV5-5 and TRBJ2-7; D is perhaps TRBD2 (5 bases). The germline CDR1 and CDR2 sequences are SGHKS and YYEKEE (reference sequence). There are 13 residues in the CDR3. V was shortened by 4 bases and J by 7 bases, with 15 bases between the two germline ends. DNA of the CDR3: TGTGCCAGCAGCCCTGGGCTAGCTTCGGAGCAGTACTTC. It codes for CASSPGLASEQYF.